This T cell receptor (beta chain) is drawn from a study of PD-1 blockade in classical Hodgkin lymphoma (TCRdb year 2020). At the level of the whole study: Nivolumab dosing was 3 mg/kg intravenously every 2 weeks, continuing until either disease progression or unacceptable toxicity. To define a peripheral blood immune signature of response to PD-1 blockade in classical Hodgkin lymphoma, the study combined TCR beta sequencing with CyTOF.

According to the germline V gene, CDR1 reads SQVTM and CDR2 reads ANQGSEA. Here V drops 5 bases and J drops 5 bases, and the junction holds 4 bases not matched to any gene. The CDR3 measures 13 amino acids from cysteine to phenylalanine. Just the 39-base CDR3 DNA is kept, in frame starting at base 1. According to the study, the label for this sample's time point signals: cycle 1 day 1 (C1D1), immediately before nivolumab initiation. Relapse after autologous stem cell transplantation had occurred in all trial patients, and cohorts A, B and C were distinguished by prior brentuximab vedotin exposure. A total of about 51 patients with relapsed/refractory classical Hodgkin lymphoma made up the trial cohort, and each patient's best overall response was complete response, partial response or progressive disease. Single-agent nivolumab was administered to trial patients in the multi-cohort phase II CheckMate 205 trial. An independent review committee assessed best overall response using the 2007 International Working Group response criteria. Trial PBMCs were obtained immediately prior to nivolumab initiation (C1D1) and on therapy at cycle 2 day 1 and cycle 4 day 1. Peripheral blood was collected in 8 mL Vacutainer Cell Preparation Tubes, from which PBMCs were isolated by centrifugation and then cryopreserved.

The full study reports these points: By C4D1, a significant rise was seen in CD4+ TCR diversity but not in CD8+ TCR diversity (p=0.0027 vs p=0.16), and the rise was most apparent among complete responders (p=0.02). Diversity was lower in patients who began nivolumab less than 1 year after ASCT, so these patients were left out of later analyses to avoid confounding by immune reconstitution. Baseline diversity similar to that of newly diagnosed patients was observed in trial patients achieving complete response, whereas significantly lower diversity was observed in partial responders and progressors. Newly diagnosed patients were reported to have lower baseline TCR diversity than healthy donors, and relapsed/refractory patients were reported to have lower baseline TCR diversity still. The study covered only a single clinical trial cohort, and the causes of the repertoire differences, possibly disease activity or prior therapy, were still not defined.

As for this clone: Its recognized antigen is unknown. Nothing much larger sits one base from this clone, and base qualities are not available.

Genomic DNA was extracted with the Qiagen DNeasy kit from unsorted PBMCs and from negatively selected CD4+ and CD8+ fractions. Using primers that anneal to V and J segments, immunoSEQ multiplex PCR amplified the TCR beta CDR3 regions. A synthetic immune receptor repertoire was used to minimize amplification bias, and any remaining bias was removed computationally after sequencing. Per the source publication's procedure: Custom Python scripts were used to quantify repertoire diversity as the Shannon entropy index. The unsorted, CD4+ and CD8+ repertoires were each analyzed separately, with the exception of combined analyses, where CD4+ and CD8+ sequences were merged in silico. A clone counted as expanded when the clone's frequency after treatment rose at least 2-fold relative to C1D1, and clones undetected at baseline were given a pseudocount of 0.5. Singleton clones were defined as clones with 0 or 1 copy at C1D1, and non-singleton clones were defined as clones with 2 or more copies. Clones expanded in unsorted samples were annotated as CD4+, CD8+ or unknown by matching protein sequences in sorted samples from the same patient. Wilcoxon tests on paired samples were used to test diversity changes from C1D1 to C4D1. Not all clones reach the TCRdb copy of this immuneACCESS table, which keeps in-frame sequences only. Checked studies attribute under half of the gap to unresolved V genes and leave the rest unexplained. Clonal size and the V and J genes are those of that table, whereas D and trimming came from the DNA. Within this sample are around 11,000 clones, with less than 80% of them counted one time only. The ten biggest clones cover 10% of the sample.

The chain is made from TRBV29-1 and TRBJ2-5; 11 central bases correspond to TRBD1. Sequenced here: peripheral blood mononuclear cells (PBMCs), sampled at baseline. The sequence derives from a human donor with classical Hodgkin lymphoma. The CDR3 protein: CSVRTGGRETQYF. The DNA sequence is TGCAGCGTTCGGACAGGGGGCCGGGAGACCCAGTACTTC.